The present entry profiles one T cell receptor beta chain with its context. Germline loops: CDR1 MNHEY, CDR2 SVGAGI. Germline trimming cut 6 bases from V and 7 bases from J; bases unmatched to any gene: 7. This CDR3 spans 13 amino acids. The sample originates from a study of blood T cell repertoires in COVID-19. The protocol was immunoSEQ multiplex PCR, while the TCRdb copy is restricted to in-frame clones and leaves out a portion. The sample holds around 26,000 clones; 76% are singletons and the top ten take approximately 41%. This chain connects TRBV6-5 to TRBJ1-2; 8 bases match TRBD1. Sequences were obtained from peripheral blood. The clonotype originates from a man between 65 and 85 years old with acute or convalescent COVID-19. The CDR3: CASRTPGGGGYTF. The CDR3 DNA sequence: TGTGCCAGCAGGACACCAGGGGGCGGTGGCTACACCTTC.